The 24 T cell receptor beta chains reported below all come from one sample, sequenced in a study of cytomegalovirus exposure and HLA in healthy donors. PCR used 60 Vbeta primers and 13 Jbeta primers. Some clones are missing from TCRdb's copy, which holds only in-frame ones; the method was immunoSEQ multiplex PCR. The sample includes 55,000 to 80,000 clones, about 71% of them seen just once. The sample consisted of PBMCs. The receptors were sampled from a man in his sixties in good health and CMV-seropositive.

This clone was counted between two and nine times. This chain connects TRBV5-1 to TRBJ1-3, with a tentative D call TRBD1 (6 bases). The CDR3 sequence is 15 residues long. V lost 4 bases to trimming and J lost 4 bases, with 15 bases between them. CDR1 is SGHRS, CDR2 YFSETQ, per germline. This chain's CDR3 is CASSEGTSRGNTIYF. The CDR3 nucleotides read TGCGCCAGCAGCGAAGGGACATCCCGAGGAAACACCATATATTTT.

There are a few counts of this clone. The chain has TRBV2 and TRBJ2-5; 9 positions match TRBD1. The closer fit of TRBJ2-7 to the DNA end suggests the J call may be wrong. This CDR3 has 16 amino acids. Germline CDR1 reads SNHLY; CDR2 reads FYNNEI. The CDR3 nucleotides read TGTGCCAGCAGTGAAGGGACAGGGGATTTCCTCTACGAGCAGTACTTC. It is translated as CASSEGTGDFLYEQYF.

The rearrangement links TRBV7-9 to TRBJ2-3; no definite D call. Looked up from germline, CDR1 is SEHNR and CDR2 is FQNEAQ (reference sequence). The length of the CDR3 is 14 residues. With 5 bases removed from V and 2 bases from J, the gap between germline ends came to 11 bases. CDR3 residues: CASSVYPNTDTQYF. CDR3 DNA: TGTGCCAGCAGCGTCTATCCGAACACAGATACGCAGTATTTT.

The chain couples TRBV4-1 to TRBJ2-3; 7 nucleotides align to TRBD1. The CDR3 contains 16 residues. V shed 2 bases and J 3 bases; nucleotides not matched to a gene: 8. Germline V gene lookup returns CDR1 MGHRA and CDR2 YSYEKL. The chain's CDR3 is CASSQPRQGSTDTQYF. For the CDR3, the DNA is TGCGCCAGCAGCCAACCCCGACAGGGTTCGACAGATACGCAGTATTTT.

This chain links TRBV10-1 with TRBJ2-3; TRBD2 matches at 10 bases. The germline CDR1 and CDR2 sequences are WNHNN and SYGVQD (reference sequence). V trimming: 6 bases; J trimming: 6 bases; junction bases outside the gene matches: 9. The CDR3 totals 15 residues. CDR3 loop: CASSDSGGLPDTQYF. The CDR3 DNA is TGCGCCAGCAGCGATAGCGGGGGGCTACCGGATACGCAGTATTTT.

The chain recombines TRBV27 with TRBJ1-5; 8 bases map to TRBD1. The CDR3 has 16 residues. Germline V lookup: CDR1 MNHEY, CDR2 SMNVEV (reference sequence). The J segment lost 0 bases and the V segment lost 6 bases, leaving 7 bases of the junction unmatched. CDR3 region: CASSQGQVFSNQPQHF. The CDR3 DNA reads TGTGCCAGCAGCCAGGGACAGGTATTTAGCAATCAGCCCCAGCATTTT.

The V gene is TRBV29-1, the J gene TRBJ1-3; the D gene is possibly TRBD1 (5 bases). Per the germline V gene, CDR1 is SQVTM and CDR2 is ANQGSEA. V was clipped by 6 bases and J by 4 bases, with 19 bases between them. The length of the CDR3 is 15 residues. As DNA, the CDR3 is TGCAGCGTCATTGTGCCGGGTACAGGCGGAAACACCATATATTTT. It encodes CSVIVPGTGGNTIYF.

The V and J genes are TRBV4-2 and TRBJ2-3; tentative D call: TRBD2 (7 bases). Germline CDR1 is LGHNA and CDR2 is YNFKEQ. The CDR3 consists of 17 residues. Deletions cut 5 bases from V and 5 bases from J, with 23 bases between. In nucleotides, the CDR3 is TGTGCCAGCAGCTCTAGGTCTGGGGGGGCCCCCGGAGATACGCAGTATTTT. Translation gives CASSSRSGGAPGDTQYF.

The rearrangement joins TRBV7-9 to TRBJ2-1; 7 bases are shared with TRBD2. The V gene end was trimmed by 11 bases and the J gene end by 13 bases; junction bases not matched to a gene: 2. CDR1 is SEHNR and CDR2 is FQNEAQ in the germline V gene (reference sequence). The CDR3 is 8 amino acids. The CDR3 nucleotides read TGTGCCTTGGGACTACAGTTCTTC. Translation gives CALGLQFF.

The CDR3 DNA sequence: TGTGCCAGCAGTGCCGGGACAACTGGCGGGGAGCTGTTTTTT. Encoded protein: CASSAGTTGGELFF. This sequence joins TRBV2 and TRBJ2-2; D might be TRBD1 (6 bases). Germline V gene sequence: CDR1 SNHLY, CDR2 FYNNEI. V was trimmed by 4 bases and J by 7 bases, leaving 13 bases between them. The CDR3 contains 14 residues.

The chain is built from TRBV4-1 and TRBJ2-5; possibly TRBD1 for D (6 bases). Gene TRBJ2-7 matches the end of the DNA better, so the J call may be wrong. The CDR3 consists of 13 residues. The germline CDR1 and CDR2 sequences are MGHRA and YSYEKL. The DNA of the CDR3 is TGCGCCAGCAGCCATCAACAGGGCTACGAGCAGTACTTC. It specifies CASSHQQGYEQYF.

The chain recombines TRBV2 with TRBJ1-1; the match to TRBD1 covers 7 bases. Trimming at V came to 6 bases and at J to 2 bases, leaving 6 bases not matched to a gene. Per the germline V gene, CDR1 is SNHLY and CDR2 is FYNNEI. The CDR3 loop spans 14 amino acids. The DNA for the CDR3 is TGTGCCAGCAGAGGGGGACAGATAAACACTGAAGCTTTCTTT. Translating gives CASRGGQINTEAFF.

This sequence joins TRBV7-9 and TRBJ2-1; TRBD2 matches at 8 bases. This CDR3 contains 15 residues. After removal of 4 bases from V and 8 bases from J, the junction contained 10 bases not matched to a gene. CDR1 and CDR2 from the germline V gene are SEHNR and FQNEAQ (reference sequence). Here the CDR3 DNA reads TGTGCCAGCAGCTACCGAGCGGGAGACAAGGATGAGCAGTTCTTC. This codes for CASSYRAGDKDEQFF.

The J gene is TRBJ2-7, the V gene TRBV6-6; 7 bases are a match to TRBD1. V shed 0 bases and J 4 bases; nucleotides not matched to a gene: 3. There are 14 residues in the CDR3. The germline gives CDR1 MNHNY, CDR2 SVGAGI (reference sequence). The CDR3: CASSYSTGFYEQYF. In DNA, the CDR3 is TGTGCCAGCAGTTACTCGACAGGGTTTTACGAGCAGTACTTC.

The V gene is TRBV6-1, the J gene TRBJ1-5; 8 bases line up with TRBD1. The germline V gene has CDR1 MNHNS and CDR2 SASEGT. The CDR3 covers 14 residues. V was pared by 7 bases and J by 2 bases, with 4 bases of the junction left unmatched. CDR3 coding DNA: TGTGCCAGCATTTGGGGACAGGGCAATCAGCCCCAGCATTTT. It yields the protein CASIWGQGNQPQHF.

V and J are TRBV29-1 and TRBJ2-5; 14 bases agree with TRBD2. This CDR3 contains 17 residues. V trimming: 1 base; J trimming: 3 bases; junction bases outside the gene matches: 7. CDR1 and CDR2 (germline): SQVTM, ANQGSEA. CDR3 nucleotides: TGCAGCGTTGAAGTCCGACTAGCGGGAGGGCCTAAAGAGACCCAGTACTTC. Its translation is CSVEVRLAGGPKETQYF.

The CDR3 nucleotides read TGTGCCAGCAGCTTACGAAGGACCAGGGCCTTCCACGAGCAGTACTTC. Translating gives CASSLRRTRAFHEQYF. V is TRBV11-2 and J is TRBJ2-7, with D perhaps matching TRBD1 (5 bases). V lost 2 bases, J lost 5 bases, and 19 bases lay in between. CDR3 length: 16 amino acids. Germline lookup yields CDR1 SGHAT and CDR2 FQNNGV.

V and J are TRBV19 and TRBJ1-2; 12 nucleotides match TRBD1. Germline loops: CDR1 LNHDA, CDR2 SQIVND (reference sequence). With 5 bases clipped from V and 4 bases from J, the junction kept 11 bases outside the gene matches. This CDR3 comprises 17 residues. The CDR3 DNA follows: TGTGCCAGTAGTTCGCGGGGACAGGGGGCTCAGACCTATGGCTACACCTTC. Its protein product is CASSSRGQGAQTYGYTF.

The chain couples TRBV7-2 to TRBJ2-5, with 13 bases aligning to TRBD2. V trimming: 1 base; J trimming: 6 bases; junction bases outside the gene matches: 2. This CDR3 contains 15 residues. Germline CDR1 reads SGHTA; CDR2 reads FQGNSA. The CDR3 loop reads CASSLGTSGGKTQYF. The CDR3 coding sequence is TGTGCCAGCAGCTTAGGGACTAGCGGGGGAAAGACCCAGTACTTC.

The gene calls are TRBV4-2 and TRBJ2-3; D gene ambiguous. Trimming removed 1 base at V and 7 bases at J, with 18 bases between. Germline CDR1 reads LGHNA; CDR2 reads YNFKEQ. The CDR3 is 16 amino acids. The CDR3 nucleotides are TGTGCCAGCAGCCAAGGATTAGACTTAGTCATGAATACGCAGTATTTT. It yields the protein CASSQGLDLVMNTQYF.

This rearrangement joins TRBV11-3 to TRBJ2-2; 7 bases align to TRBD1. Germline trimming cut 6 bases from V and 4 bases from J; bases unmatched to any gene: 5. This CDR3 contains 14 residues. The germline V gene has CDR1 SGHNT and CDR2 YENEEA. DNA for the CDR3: TGTGCCAGCAGGGGTGACAGGGCCACCGGGGAGCTGTTTTTT. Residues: CASRGDRATGELFF.

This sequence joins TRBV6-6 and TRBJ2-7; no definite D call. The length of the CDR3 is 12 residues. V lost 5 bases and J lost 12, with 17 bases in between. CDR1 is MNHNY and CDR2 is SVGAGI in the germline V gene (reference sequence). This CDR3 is CASSPGTGQLYF. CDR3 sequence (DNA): TGTGCCAGCAGTCCAGGTACCGGCCAACTGTACTTC.

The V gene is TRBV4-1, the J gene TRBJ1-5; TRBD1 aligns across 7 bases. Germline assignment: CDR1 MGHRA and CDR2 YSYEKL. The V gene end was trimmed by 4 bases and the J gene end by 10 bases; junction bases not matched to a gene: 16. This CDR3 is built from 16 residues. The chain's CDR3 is CASSPILDRAVGPQHF. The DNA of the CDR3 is TGCGCCAGCAGCCCCATCCTAGACAGGGCTGTGGGACCCCAGCATTTT.

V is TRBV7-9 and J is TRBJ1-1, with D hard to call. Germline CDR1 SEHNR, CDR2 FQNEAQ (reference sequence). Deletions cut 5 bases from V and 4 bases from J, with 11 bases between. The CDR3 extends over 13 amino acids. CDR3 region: CASSVDPSTEAFF. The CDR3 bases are TGTGCCAGCAGCGTAGACCCCAGCACTGAAGCTTTCTTT.